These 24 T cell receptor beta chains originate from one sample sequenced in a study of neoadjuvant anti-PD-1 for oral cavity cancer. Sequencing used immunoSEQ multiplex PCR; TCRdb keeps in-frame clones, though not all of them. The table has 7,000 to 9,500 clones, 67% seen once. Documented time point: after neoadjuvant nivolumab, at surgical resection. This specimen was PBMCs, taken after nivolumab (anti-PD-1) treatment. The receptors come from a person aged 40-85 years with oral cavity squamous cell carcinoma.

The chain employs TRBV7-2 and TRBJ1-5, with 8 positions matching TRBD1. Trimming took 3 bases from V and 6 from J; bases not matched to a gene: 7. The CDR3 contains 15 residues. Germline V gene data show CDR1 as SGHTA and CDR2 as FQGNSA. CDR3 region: CASSFGQGNAQPQHF. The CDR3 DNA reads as TGTGCCAGCAGCTTTGGACAGGGTAATGCTCAGCCCCAGCATTTT.

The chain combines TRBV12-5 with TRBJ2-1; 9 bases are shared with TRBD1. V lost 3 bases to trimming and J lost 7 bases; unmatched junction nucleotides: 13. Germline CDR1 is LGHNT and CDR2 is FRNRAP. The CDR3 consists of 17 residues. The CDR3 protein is CASGFTTGTGFGNEQFF. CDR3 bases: TGTGCTAGTGGTTTCACCACCGGGACAGGGTTCGGGAATGAGCAGTTCTTC.

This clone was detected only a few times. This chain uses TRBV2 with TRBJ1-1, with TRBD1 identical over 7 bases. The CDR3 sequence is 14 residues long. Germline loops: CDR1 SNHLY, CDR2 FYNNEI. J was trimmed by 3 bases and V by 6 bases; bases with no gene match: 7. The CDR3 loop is CASRTGNSYTEAFF. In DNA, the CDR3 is TGTGCCAGCAGGACAGGGAATTCGTACACTGAAGCTTTCTTT.

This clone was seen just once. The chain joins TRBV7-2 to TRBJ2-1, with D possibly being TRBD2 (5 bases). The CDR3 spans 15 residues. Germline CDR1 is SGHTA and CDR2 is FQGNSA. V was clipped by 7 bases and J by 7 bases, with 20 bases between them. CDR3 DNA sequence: TGTGCCAGCACCTTTCGGCGGGTCCTTGGGAATGAGCAGTTCTTC. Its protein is CASTFRRVLGNEQFF.

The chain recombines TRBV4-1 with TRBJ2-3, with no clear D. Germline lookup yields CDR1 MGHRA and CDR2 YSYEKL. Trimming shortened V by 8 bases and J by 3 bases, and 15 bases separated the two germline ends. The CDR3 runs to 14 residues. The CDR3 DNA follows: TGCGCCAGCCAAAGGCAGCCCGGGACAGATACGCAGTATTTT. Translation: CASQRQPGTDTQYF.

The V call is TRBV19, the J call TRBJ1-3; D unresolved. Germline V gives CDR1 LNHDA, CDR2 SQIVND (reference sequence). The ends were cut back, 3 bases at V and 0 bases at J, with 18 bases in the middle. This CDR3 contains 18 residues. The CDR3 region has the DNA TGTGCCAGTAGTATCGGCCTGAGACAAATAAACTCTGGAAACACCATATATTTT. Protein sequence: CASSIGLRQINSGNTIYF.

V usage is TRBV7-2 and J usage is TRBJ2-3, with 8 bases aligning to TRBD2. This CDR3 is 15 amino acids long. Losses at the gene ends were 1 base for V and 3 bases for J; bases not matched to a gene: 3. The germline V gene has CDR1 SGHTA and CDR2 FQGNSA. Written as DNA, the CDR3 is TGTGCCAGCAGCTTAGATGGCGGGGGGACAGATACGCAGTATTTT. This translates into CASSLDGGGTDTQYF.

The CDR3 DNA follows: TGTGCCAGCAGCAAGACAGGGAGGGAGAAGAGCAATCAGCCCCAGCATTTT. It yields the protein CASSKTGREKSNQPQHF. This sequence joins TRBV21-1 and TRBJ1-5. TRBV21-1 is deemed a pseudogene. This CDR3 spans 17 amino acids.

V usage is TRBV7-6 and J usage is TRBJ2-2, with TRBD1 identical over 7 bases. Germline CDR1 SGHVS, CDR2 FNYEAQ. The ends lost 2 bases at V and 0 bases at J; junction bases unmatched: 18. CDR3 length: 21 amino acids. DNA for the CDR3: TGTGCCAGCAGCTTACCCCACCCCCGACAGGGAGAGCCCTCGAACACCGGGGAGCTGTTTTTT. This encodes CASSLPHPRQGEPSNTGELFF.

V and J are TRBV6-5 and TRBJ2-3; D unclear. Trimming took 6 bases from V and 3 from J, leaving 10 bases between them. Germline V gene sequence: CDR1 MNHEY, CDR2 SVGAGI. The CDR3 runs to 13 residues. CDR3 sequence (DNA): TGTGCCAGCAGGCCGGACCGTACAGATACGCAGTATTTT. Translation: CASRPDRTDTQYF.

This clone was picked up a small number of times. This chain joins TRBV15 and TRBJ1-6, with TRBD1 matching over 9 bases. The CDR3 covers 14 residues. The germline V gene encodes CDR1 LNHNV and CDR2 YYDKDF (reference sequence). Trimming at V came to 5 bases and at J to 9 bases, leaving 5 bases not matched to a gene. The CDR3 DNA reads TGTGCCACCAGCCGGGACAGGGTGGCTTCACCCCTCCACTTT. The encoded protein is CATSRDRVASPLHF.

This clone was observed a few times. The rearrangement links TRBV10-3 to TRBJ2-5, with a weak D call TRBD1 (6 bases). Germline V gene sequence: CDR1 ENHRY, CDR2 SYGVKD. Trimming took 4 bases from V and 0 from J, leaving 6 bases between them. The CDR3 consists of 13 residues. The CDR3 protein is CAISGDNQETQYF. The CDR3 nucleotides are TGTGCCATCAGTGGGGACAACCAAGAGACCCAGTACTTC.

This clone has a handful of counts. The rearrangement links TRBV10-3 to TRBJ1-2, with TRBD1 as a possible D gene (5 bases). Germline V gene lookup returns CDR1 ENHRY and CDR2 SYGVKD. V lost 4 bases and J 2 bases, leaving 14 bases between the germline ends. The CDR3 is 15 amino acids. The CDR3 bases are TGTGCCATCAGTGGACTGCCCGGGGGGAACTATGGCTACACCTTC. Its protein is CAISGLPGGNYGYTF.

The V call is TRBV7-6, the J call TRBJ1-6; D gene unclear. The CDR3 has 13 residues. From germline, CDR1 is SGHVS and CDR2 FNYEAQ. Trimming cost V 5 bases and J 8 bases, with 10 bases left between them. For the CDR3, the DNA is TGTGCCAGCAGCGCGACATTCTATTCACCCCTCCACTTT. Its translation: CASSATFYSPLHF.

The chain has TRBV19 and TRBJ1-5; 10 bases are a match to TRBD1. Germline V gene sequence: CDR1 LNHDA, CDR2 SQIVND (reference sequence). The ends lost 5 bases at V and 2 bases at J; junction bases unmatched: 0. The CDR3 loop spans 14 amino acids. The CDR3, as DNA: TGTGCCAGTAGTGGGACAGGGGGCAATCAGCCCCAGCATTTT. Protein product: CASSGTGGNQPQHF.

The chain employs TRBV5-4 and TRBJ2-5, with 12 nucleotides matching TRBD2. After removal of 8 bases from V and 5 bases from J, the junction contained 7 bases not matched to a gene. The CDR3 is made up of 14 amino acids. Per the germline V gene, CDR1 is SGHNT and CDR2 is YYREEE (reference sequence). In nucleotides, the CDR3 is TGTGCCAGTGGGCTAGCGGGGGGGCAGGAGACCCAGTACTTC. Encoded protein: CASGLAGGQETQYF.

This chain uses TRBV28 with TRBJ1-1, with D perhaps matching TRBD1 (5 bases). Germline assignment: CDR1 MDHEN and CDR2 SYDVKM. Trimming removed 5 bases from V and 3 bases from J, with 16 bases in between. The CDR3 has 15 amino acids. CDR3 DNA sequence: TGTGCCAGCAGTGGCAGGGAGTCATATTACACTGAAGCTTTCTTT. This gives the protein CASSGRESYYTEAFF.

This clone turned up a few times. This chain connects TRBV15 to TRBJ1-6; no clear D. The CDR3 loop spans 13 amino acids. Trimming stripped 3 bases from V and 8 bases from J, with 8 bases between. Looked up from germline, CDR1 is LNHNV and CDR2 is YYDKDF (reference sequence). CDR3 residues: CATSRKKDSPLHF. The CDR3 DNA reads TGTGCCACCAGCAGGAAAAAGGATTCACCCCTCCACTTT. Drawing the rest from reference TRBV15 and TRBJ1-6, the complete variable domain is DAMVIQNPRYQVTQFGKPVTLSCSQTLNHNVMYWYQQKSSQAPKLLFHYYDKDFNNEADTPDNFQSRRPNTSFCFLDIRSPGLGDTAMYLCATSRKKDSPLHFGNGTRLTVT.

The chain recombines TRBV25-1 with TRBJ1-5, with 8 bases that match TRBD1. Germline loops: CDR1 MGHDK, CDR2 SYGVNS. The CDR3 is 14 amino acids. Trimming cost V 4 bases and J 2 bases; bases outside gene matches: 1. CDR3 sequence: CASSVGQGNQPQHF. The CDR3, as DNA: TGTGCCAGCAGTGTGGGACAGGGCAATCAGCCCCAGCATTTT.

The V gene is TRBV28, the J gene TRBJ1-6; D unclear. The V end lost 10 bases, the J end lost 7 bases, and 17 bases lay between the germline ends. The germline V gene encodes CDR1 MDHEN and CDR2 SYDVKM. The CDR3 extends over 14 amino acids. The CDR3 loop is CAIFKLRGNSPLHF. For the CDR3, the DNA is TGTGCCATCTTTAAGCTCAGAGGCAATTCACCCCTCCACTTT. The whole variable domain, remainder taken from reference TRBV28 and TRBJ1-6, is DVKVTQSSRYLVKRTGEKVFLECVQDMDHENMFWYRQDPGLGLRLIYFSYDVKMKEKGDIPEGYSVSREKKERFSLILESASTNQTSMYLCAIFKLRGNSPLHFGNGTRLTVT.

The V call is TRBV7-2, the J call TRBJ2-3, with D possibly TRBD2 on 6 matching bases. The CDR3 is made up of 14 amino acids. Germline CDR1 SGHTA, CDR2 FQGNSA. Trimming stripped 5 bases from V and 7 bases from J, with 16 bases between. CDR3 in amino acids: CASSQGRGSNTQYF. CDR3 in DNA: TGTGCCAGCAGCCAAGGGCGGGGATCCAATACGCAGTATTTT.

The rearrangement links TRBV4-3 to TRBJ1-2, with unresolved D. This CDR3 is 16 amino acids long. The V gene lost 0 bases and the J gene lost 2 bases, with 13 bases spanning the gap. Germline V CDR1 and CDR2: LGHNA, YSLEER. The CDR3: CASSQEHGGPNYGYTF. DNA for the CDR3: TGCGCCAGCAGCCAAGAGCACGGCGGCCCAAACTATGGCTACACCTTC.

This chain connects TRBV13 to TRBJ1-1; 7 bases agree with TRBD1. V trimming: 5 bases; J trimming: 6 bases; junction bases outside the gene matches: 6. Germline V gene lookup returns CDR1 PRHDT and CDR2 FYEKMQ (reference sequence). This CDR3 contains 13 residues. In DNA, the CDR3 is TGTGCCAGCAGCCTGGAGGGGGCTGCTGAAGCTTTCTTT. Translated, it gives CASSLEGAAEAFF.

The CDR3 loop is CASSLAPSGTGNDGYTF. CDR3 coding DNA: TGCGCCAGCAGCTTGGCACCTTCCGGGACAGGGAACGATGGCTACACCTTC. The V call is TRBV5-1, the J call TRBJ1-2; 9 nucleotides line up with TRBD1. Trimming removed 0 bases from V and 6 bases from J; junction bases left unmatched: 12. The germline gives CDR1 SGHRS, CDR2 YFSETQ. The CDR3 consists of 17 residues.